Listed below are T cell receptor beta chains from one sample, sequenced in a study of T cells after yellow fever vaccination. TCRdb re-called the 5' RACE reads through MiXCR, storing one row per CDR3 protein. This table holds 340,000 or so distinct CDR3 sequences, about an eighth found once. Sequences were derived from CD4+ T cells sorted from PBMCs, sampled 15 days after the yellow fever booster vaccination. The receptors come from a young man who received the YFV17D yellow fever vaccine. Both conserved end residues are part of each CDR3. D genes are given only for firm matches. Some rows have no size entry. The others give once, few or many, or a class for an expanded clone.

abundance | d_gene | j_gene | v_gene | CDR3nt | CDR3aa
. | . | TRBJ1-5 | TRBV6-6 | TGTGCCAGCAGTTTCCCAGGGGAGGGAAGCAATCAGCCCCAGCATTTT | CASSFPGEGSNQPQHF
. | . | TRBJ1-1 | TRBV20-1 | TGCAGTGCCCTTAGGAACACTGAAGCTTTCTTT | CSALRNTEAFF
. | . | TRBJ1-4 | TRBV4-2 | TGTGCCAGCAGCCAAGGGGGGGACTTCGGGAATGAAAAACTGTTTTTT | CASSQGGDFGNEKLFF
. | TRBD1 | TRBJ1-2 | TRBV12-3/TRBV12-4 | TGTGCCAGCAGTCAGACAGGGACCTATGGCTACACCTTC | CASSQTGTYGYTF
. | . | TRBJ1-2 | TRBV7-2 | TGTGCCAGCAGCCAAGACAGTGCCTATGGCTACACCTTC | CASSQDSAYGYTF
few | TRBD2 | TRBJ2-3 | TRBV4-3 | TGCGCCAGCAGCCAAGGGGGAACTAGCGGGGGCTACACAGATACGCAGTATTTT | CASSQGGTSGGYTDTQYF
few | TRBD1 | TRBJ2-7 | TRBV7-9 | TGTGCCAGCAGCCAGCAGGGGGAATCCTACGAGCAGTACTTC | CASSQQGESYEQYF
. | TRBD1 | TRBJ1-2 | TRBV28 | TGTGCCAGCAGTCTAATCGGACAGGGCGTAAACACCTTC | CASSLIGQGVNTF
. | . | TRBJ2-1 | TRBV20-1 | TGCAGTGCTACCCCCGGGTCCAGCTCCTACAATGAGCAGTTCTTC | CSATPGSSSYNEQFF
. | . | TRBJ1-2 | TRBV7-6 | TGTGCCAGCAGCCCCGTTGCAGGGGAAGGCTACACCTTC | CASSPVAGEGYTF
few | . | TRBJ2-5 | TRBV6-1 | TGTGCCAGCAGTGAAGCCCTACCGGAGACCCAGTACTTC | CASSEALPETQYF
. | . | TRBJ2-2 | TRBV7-3 | TGTGCCAGCAGCTTAGCGGGAACGAACACCGGGGAGCTGTTTTTT | CASSLAGTNTGELFF
. | TRBD2 | TRBJ2-3 | TRBV15 | TGTGCCACCAGCAGAGATGGCAGCGGGGGGACAGATACGCAGTATTTT | CATSRDGSGGTDTQYF
few | . | TRBJ2-7 | TRBV19 | TGTGCCAGTAGTATTGGGCAGGACTACGAGCAGTACTTC | CASSIGQDYEQYF
few | . | TRBJ2-7 | TRBV25-1 | TGTGCCAGCAGTACTCCGGCCGCTCACGAGCAGTACTTC | CASSTPAAHEQYF
. | TRBD1 | TRBJ2-3 | TRBV6-2/TRBV6-3 | TGTGCCAGCAGTTACTCGATGGACAGGCACACAGATACGCAGTATTTT | CASSYSMDRHTDTQYF
. | TRBD2 | TRBJ2-1 | TRBV28 | TGTGCCAGCGGCCGACTAGCGGGTCCCTCCTACAATGAGCAGTTCTTC | CASGRLAGPSYNEQFF
many | . | TRBJ2-3 | TRBV4-3 | TGCGCCAGCAGCGTTAATAGCGCAGGCACAGATACGCAGTATTTT | CASSVNSAGTDTQYF
few | TRBD2 | TRBJ2-1 | TRBV4-1 | TGCGCCAGCAGCCCGGGACTAGCGGGCCCTAGGGCGGGGCAGTTCTTC | CASSPGLAGPRAGQFF
few | TRBD1 | TRBJ2-7 | TRBV4-3 | TGCGCCAGCAGCCAAGAGGGGACAGGGTACGAGCAGTACTTC | CASSQEGTGYEQYF
. | . | TRBJ2-3 | TRBV5-1 | TGCGCCAGCAGCTTGGGAAGATCTTCTAGCACAGATACGCAGTATTTT | CASSLGRSSSTDTQYF
. | TRBD1 | TRBJ2-2 | TRBV4-1 | TGCGCCAGCAGCCAGCTTGGGACAGGGTTCACCGGGGAGCTGTTTTTT | CASSQLGTGFTGELFF
few | . | TRBJ1-1 | TRBV20-1 | TGCAGTGCTAGCGGTAATCCCGAGGAGACTGAAGCTTTCTTT | CSASGNPEETEAFF
few | . | TRBJ1-5 | TRBV5-1 | TGCGCCAGCAGCTTAGGGAACCAGGGGCAGCCCCAGCATTTT | CASSLGNQGQPQHF
. | . | TRBJ1-2 | TRBV3-1 | TGTGCCAGCAGCCAAGACCAACTCTATGGCTACACCTTC | CASSQDQLYGYTF
few | TRBD1 | TRBJ2-5 | TRBV24-1 | TGTGCCACCAGTGACCCCTCCGGGGACAGGGTAGAGACCCAGTACTTC | CATSDPSGDRVETQYF
once | TRBD1 | TRBJ2-1 | TRBV4-3 | TGCGCCAGCAGCCAAGGTCTACAGGGGGCCCTGGGGGTCAATGAGCAGTTCTTC | CASSQGLQGALGVNEQFF
. | . | TRBJ2-7 | TRBV7-2 | TGTGCCAGCAGCCACAGCGAGTCCTACGAGCAGTACTTC | CASSHSESYEQYF
many | . | TRBJ2-7 | TRBV7-9 | TGTGCCAGCAGCTTTGGGAATCTCGGGTACGAGCAGTACTTC | CASSFGNLGYEQYF
. | . | TRBJ1-4 | TRBV5-1 | TGCGCCAGCAGCCCGGACTTGCCAGGTGAAAAACTGTTTTTT | CASSPDLPGEKLFF
few | . | TRBJ1-4 | TRBV5-1 | TGCGCCAGCAGCCGTAAAGGGGAGACCGAAAAACTGTTTTTT | CASSRKGETEKLFF
few | . | TRBJ2-2 | TRBV4-1 | TGCGCCAGCAGCCAAGCAGGTTCGAACACCGGGGAGCTGTTTTTT | CASSQAGSNTGELFF
many | . | TRBJ2-3 | TRBV6-1 | TGTGCCAGCAGTCTGGGACACCAAGGAGGCACAGATACGCAGTATTTT | CASSLGHQGGTDTQYF
few | TRBD1 | TRBJ1-1 | TRBV11-2 | TGTGCCAGCAGCACCCACAGGGGGCGAAATTCGGTGAACACTGAAGCTTTCTTT | CASSTHRGRNSVNTEAFF
many | . | TRBJ1-1 | TRBV20-1 | TGCAGTGCTAGTCGGGCTAGGGCGTCCACTGAAGCTTTCTTT | CSASRARASTEAFF
few | . | TRBJ2-5 | TRBV6-6 | TGTGCCAGCAGTCAGTCATCCGGAGGGATGATGGAGACCCAGTACTTC | CASSQSSGGMMETQYF
few | . | TRBJ1-4 | TRBV12-3/TRBV12-4 | TGTGCCAGCAGCACGGCTGAAAAACTGTTTTTT | CASSTAEKLFF
few | . | TRBJ1-4 | TRBV4-3 | TGCGCCAGCAGCCAAGTTTCGGGTCCCCGGAGGGCGGAAAATGAAAAACTGTTTTTT | CASSQVSGPRRAENEKLFF
. | . | TRBJ2-5 | TRBV7-2 | TGTGCCAGCAGCTTAGCGGTCGCCCGAAGAGGAGAGACCCAGTACTTC | CASSLAVARRGETQYF
. | . | TRBJ1-2 | TRBV20-1 | TGCAGTGCTATTCCCGCCGGCGTATCCAACTATGGCTACACCTTC | CSAIPAGVSNYGYTF
. | . | TRBJ1-2 | TRBV20-1 | TGCAGTGCACGCATTAACTATGGCTACACCTTC | CSARINYGYTF
few | TRBD2 | TRBJ2-1 | TRBV4-2 | TGTGCCAGCAGCCAAGGAGGGACTAATGGAAGAAATGAGCAGTTCTTC | CASSQGGTNGRNEQFF
many | . | TRBJ1-1 | TRBV5-4 | TGTGCCAGCACCCGAACGGGGGGGTCGGACACTGAAGCTTTCTTT | CASTRTGGSDTEAFF